The 10 T cell receptor beta chains in this list originate from one sample, sequenced in a study of blood T cell repertoires in COVID-19. TCRdb's table, derived via immunoSEQ multiplex PCR, lists solely in-frame clones and lacks some. Of about 200,000 clones listed, approximately 83% are singletons. Sequenced material: PBMCs or T cells enriched from blood (not recorded which). The receptors were gathered from a woman in her forties with acute COVID-19.

This clone was detected many times. This chain uses TRBV7-9 with TRBJ2-1; 14 bases align to TRBD2. The CDR3 covers 17 residues. V shed 5 bases and J 8 bases; nucleotides not matched to a gene: 11. Germline V gene data show CDR1 as SEHNR and CDR2 as FQNEAQ (reference sequence). CDR3: CASSLGTSGSGGDEQFF. DNA of the CDR3: TGTGCCAGCAGCCTGGGGACTAGCGGGAGTGGTGGCGATGAGCAGTTCTTC.

The chain recombines TRBV27 with TRBJ1-6, with D hard to call. The V gene lost 8 bases and the J gene lost 0 bases, with 5 bases spanning the gap. Germline CDR1 reads MNHEY; CDR2 reads SMNVEV (reference sequence). The CDR3 runs to 13 residues. The CDR3 nucleotides read TGTGCCAGCGGTAGCTCCTATAATTCACCCCTCCACTTT. It yields the protein CASGSSYNSPLHF.

This clone has a single count. The V and J genes are TRBV9 and TRBJ2-3, with TRBD1 as a possible D gene (6 bases). V lost 4 bases and J 6 bases, leaving 9 bases between the germline ends. Germline V CDR1 and CDR2: SGDLS, YYNGEE. The CDR3 runs 12 residues. The CDR3 region has the DNA TGTGCCAGCAGCAGGACAGTTGATACGCAGTATTTT. As protein: CASSRTVDTQYF.

V usage is TRBV10-1 and J usage is TRBJ2-2; possible D gene TRBD1, 6 bases. V lost 4 bases to trimming and J lost 7 bases, with 10 bases between them. This CDR3 contains 13 residues. Looked up from germline, CDR1 is WNHNN and CDR2 is SYGVQD (reference sequence). CDR3 DNA sequence: TGCGCCAGCAGTGTGGGGGCTGGCGGGGAGCTGTTTTTT. Protein product: CASSVGAGGELFF.

This chain uses TRBV27 with TRBJ2-4; tentative D call: TRBD1 (5 bases). Germline V lookup: CDR1 MNHEY, CDR2 SMNVEV (reference sequence). The CDR3 totals 15 residues. With 6 bases removed from V and 4 bases from J, the gap between germline ends came to 16 bases. CDR3 sequence (DNA): TGTGCCAGCAGCCCCCTAGGGGTGACAAAAAACATTCAGTACTTC. Residues: CASSPLGVTKNIQYF.

The rearrangement joins TRBV5-6 to TRBJ2-2; 7 bases map to TRBD2. The germline CDR1 and CDR2 sequences are SGHDT and YYEEEE. The trim removed 2 bases at V and 4 bases at J, leaving 5 bases unmatched. The CDR3 runs 15 residues. CDR3 nucleotides: TGTGCCAGCAGCTTACGCGGGGGTGGCACCGGGGAGCTGTTTTTT. The encoded protein is CASSLRGGGTGELFF.

The chain carries TRBV28 and TRBJ2-2, with 11 bases identical to TRBD2. The germline CDR1 and CDR2 sequences are MDHEN and SYDVKM. The junction had 19 bases not matched to a gene; V was cut back by 6 bases and J by 10 bases. The CDR3 runs 18 residues. The CDR3 reads CASRAGRLAGGGVEELFF. CDR3 sequence (DNA): TGTGCCAGCAGGGCCGGGAGGCTAGCGGGAGGCGGAGTCGAGGAGCTGTTTTTT.

The chain employs TRBV7-2 and TRBJ1-1; D not resolved. The V end was cut by 1 base, the J end by 1 base, with 19 bases between. This CDR3 comprises 18 residues. Germline V gene lookup returns CDR1 SGHTA and CDR2 FQGNSA. The CDR3 sequence: CASSLEVTQRMGNTEAFF. As DNA, the CDR3 is TGTGCCAGCAGCTTAGAAGTTACTCAGAGGATGGGGAACACTGAAGCTTTCTTT.

The rearrangement uses TRBV15 and TRBJ2-7, with D unclear. CDR1 and CDR2 (germline): LNHNV, YYDKDF (reference sequence). Trimming cost V 0 bases and J 7 bases, with 10 bases left between them. The length of the CDR3 is 13 residues. The CDR3 sequence is CATSRDSGREQYF. The DNA for the CDR3 is TGTGCCACCAGCAGAGATTCAGGTCGGGAGCAGTACTTC.

This chain joins TRBV9 and TRBJ1-2; maybe TRBD1 (5 bases). Trimming stripped 5 bases from V and 8 bases from J, with 16 bases between. This CDR3 spans 13 amino acids. Germline assignment: CDR1 SGDLS and CDR2 YYNGEE. The CDR3 nucleotides are TGTGCCAGCAGAAACTCAGGGTTGGGGGGCTACACCTTC. It translates to CASRNSGLGGYTF. The full variable domain, with the rest looked up from reference TRBV9 and TRBJ1-2, is DSGVTQTPKHLITATGQRVTLRCSPRSGDLSVYWYQQSLDQGLQFLIQYYNGEERAKGNILERFSAQQFPDLHSELNLSSLELGDSALYFCASRNSGLGGYTFGSGTRLTVV.